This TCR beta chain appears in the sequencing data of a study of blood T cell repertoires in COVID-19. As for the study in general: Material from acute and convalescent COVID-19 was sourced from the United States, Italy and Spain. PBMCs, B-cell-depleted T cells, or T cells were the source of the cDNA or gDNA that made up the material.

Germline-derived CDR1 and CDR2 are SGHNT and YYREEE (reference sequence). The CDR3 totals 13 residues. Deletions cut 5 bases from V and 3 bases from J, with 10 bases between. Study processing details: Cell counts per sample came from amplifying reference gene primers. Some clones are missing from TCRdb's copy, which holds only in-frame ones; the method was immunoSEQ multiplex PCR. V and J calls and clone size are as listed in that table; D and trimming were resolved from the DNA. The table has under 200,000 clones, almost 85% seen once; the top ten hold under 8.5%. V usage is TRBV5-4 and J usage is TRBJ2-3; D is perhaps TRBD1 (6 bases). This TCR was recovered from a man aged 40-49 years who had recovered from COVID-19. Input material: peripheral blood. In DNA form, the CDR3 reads TGTGCCAGCAGTTCAGGGGTAACAGATACGCAGTATTTT. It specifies CASSSGVTDTQYF.